A single sample is the source of the 23 T cell receptor beta chains below, sequenced in a study of vaccination effects on CD4 cells after COVID-19. Following 10 days of culture, CD4+ T cells were isolated. Antigens for these TCRs are unknown. Here immunoSEQ multiplex PCR was the method, and the copy in TCRdb shows in-frame clones only, minus some. The table records around 37,000 clones, roughly 74% of them present only once. The sample was CD4+ T cells from PBMCs cultured without peptide, taken before COVID-19 vaccination. These receptors were taken from a human donor who received a COVID-19 vaccine.

This sequence joins TRBV19 and TRBJ2-7, with 8 bases fitting TRBD1. With 7 bases clipped from V and 7 bases from J, the junction kept 9 bases outside the gene matches. From germline, CDR1 is LNHDA and CDR2 SQIVND (reference sequence). This CDR3 comprises 13 residues. CDR3 in amino acids: CASKETGVGEQYF. The CDR3 nucleotides are TGTGCCAGTAAAGAGACAGGGGTGGGGGAGCAGTACTTC. Looking up the rest from reference TRBV19 and TRBJ2-7 gives the full variable domain: DGGITQSPKYLFRKEGQNVTLSCEQNLNHDAMYWYRQDPGQGLRLIYYSQIVNDFQKGDIAEGYSVSREKKESFPLTVTSAQKNPTAFYLCASKETGVGEQYFGPGTRLTVT.

The chain couples TRBV6-5 to TRBJ1-2; D is ambiguous. CDR1 is MNHEY and CDR2 is SVGAGI in the germline V gene. The CDR3 has 13 amino acids. Trimming pared 6 bases from V and 2 bases from J, leaving 10 bases between. The CDR3 sequence: CASSQTMNYGYTF. CDR3 nucleotides: TGTGCCAGCAGCCAGACGATGAACTATGGCTACACCTTC.

This rearrangement joins TRBV12-3 or TRBV12-4 to TRBJ2-2; TRBD2 aligns across 7 bases. V shed 11 bases and J 6 bases; nucleotides not matched to a gene: 9. The CDR3 is 13 amino acids. CDR3 residues: CAGQGLAAGELFF. DNA for the CDR3: TGTGCCGGCCAAGGGCTAGCGGCCGGGGAGCTGTTTTTT.

This clone appeared a few times. This chain joins TRBV5-4 and TRBJ2-6, with a possible D match to TRBD1 (6 bases). The germline V and J ends were trimmed by 0 bases and 0 bases, with 13 bases remaining between them. Germline lookup yields CDR1 SGHNT and CDR2 YYREEE (reference sequence). The CDR3 is made up of 18 amino acids. CDR3 in DNA: TGTGCCAGCAGCTTGGTGGGACACCCGAGCTCTGGGGCCAACGTCCTGACTTTC. It yields the protein CASSLVGHPSSGANVLTF.

The chain employs TRBV5-4 and TRBJ2-7, with D possibly called TRBD1 or TRBD2 (5 bases each). The CDR3 is made up of 14 amino acids. Trimming took off 5 bases at V and 11 bases at J, with 23 bases between the two ends. Germline-derived CDR1 and CDR2 are SGHNT and YYREEE (reference sequence). The CDR3 spells CASSLPGRLIKKYF. The CDR3 nucleotides are TGTGCCAGCAGTCTGCCGGGACGACTAATTAAGAAGTACTTC.

This chain uses TRBV6-1 with TRBJ1-2; TRBD1 is a possible D gene (5 bases). V lost 3 bases and J 8 bases, leaving 16 bases between the germline ends. From germline, CDR1 is MNHNS and CDR2 SASEGT. The CDR3 extends over 14 amino acids. In DNA, the CDR3 is TGTGCCAGCAGTGAGAGGGGCCCCTCGGAGGGCTACACCTTC. Its protein product is CASSERGPSEGYTF.

This chain's CDR3 is CASSGLEQFF. DNA of the CDR3: TGTGCCAGCAGTGGCCTAGAGCAGTTCTTC. The chain uses TRBV25-1 and TRBJ2-1; the D is unclear. Looked up from germline, CDR1 is MGHDK and CDR2 is SYGVNS. This CDR3 spans 10 amino acids. The V and J ends lost 4 bases and 10 bases respectively, with 5 bases between them.

The V gene is TRBV5-4, the J gene TRBJ2-6, with D uncertain. V lost 4 bases to trimming and J lost 0 bases, with 5 bases between them. CDR1 and CDR2 (germline): SGHNT, YYREEE (reference sequence). CDR3 size: 14 residues. CDR3 DNA sequence: TGTGCCAGCAGCCCCAACTCTGGGGCCAACGTCCTGACTTTC. Residues: CASSPNSGANVLTF.

The V gene is TRBV6-5, the J gene TRBJ2-1; 7 bases fit TRBD2. The CDR3 is made up of 14 amino acids. With V trimmed by 7 bases and J by 2 bases, 5 bases remained unmatched. Germline assignment: CDR1 MNHEY and CDR2 SVGAGI. The CDR3 DNA is TGTGCCAGCACCGTAGCGGGTCCCTACAATGAGCAGTTCTTC. It yields the protein CASTVAGPYNEQFF.

The genes are TRBV20-1 and TRBJ1-1; maybe TRBD1 (5 bases). Trimming took off 3 bases at V and 8 bases at J, with 7 bases between the two ends. The CDR3 extends over 10 amino acids. Germline V gives CDR1 DFQATT, CDR2 SNEGSKA (reference sequence). CDR3 region: CSASYREAFF. DNA for the CDR3: TGCAGTGCTAGTTACAGGGAAGCTTTCTTT.

A single count supports this clone. This chain joins TRBV6-1 and TRBJ1-5, with unresolved D. Germline V gives CDR1 MNHNS, CDR2 SASEGT. With 2 bases removed from V and 2 bases from J, the gap between germline ends came to 13 bases. This CDR3 contains 16 residues. In DNA, the CDR3 is TGTGCCAGCAGTGAAATTACGGCGAGGGGCAATCAGCCCCAGCATTTT. This gives the protein CASSEITARGNQPQHF.

The CDR3: CSARWTGGDEKLFF. CDR3 nucleotides: TGCAGCGCTCGCTGGACAGGGGGGGATGAAAAACTGTTTTTT. The chain carries TRBV29-1 and TRBJ1-4; 10 bases line up with TRBD1. Germline CDR1 reads SQVTM; CDR2 reads ANQGSEA. V gave up 7 bases and J gave up 6 bases; unmatched junction bases: 8. This CDR3 spans 14 amino acids.

The chain couples TRBV4-2 to TRBJ2-2, with 8 bases matching TRBD1. CDR3 length equals 15 residues. Germline V gives CDR1 LGHNA, CDR2 YNFKEQ. The V gene end was trimmed by 3 bases and the J gene end by 7 bases; junction bases not matched to a gene: 7. CDR3 sequence (DNA): TGTGCCAGCAGCCAGATGGACAGGGATAACGGGGAGCTGTTTTTT. It yields the protein CASSQMDRDNGELFF.

V and J are TRBV28 and TRBJ2-2, with a possible D match to TRBD1 (6 bases). Germline-derived CDR1 and CDR2 are MDHEN and SYDVKM. The CDR3 consists of 14 residues. V shed 8 bases and J shed 2 bases, with 12 bases lying between them. CDR3 region: CASREGVNTGELFF. The CDR3 DNA reads TGTGCCAGCCGAGAGGGGGTTAACACCGGGGAGCTGTTTTTT.

The V gene is TRBV7-2, the J gene TRBJ2-4; D is undetermined. Germline V lookup: CDR1 SGHTA, CDR2 FQGNSA. V was trimmed by 1 base and J by 8 bases, leaving 9 bases between them. The CDR3 has 13 residues. The CDR3 sequence: CASSLGPKDIQYF. CDR3 coding DNA: TGTGCCAGCAGCTTAGGACCCAAGGACATTCAGTACTTC.

The J gene is TRBJ2-7, the V gene TRBV3-1 (or the pseudogene TRBV3-2), with 7 bases identical to TRBD1. Germline V gene data show CDR1 as LGHDT and CDR2 as YNNKEL (reference sequence). CDR3 length: 15 amino acids. J was trimmed by 5 bases and V by 1 base; bases with no gene match: 8. The CDR3 is CASSQGETGINEQYF. CDR3 DNA: TGTGCCAGCAGCCAAGGAGAGACAGGGATCAACGAGCAGTACTTC.

This chain connects TRBV28 to TRBJ2-1; 8 nucleotides match TRBD2. The CDR3 has 16 amino acids. The trim removed 6 bases at V and 9 bases at J, leaving 16 bases unmatched. Germline CDR1 and CDR2: MDHEN and SYDVKM. The CDR3 here is CASRSAGTRQVGEQFF. The CDR3 region has the DNA TGTGCCAGCAGGTCCGCCGGGACTAGACAAGTAGGTGAGCAGTTCTTC.

This chain connects TRBV7-9 to TRBJ2-7; D is unresolved. The CDR3 is made up of 18 amino acids. The germline gives CDR1 SEHNR, CDR2 FQNEAQ (reference sequence). The V gene lost 2 bases and the J gene lost 5 bases, with 25 bases spanning the gap. The CDR3 DNA follows: TGTGCCAGCAGCTTAAGTGCGCCAGGTCGGATGTGGGTCCACGAGCAGTACTTC. This encodes CASSLSAPGRMWVHEQYF.

The J gene is TRBJ1-2, the V gene TRBV13, with 7 bases matching TRBD1. J gave up 4 bases and V 0 bases, and 5 bases lay outside the gene matches. CDR1 is PRHDT and CDR2 is FYEKMQ in the germline V gene (reference sequence). The CDR3 has 15 residues. This CDR3 reads CASSLGLTGSYGYTF. The CDR3 nucleotides read TGTGCCAGCAGCTTAGGCCTGACAGGGAGCTATGGCTACACCTTC.

J is TRBJ2-3 and V is TRBV19; D not resolved. Germline V CDR1 and CDR2: LNHDA, SQIVND (reference sequence). This CDR3 is built from 13 residues. V was pared by 9 bases and J by 2 bases, with 12 bases between. Written as DNA, the CDR3 is TGTGCCAGCAAACCGGGCCACACAGATACGCAGTATTTT. Amino acid sequence: CASKPGHTDTQYF.

This sequence joins TRBV18 and TRBJ2-7; a weak D match, TRBD2 (5 bases). V lost 3 bases and J 6 bases, leaving 9 bases between the germline ends. Germline V gives CDR1 KGHSH, CDR2 LQKENI. CDR3 size: 12 residues. The CDR3: CASSPGESEQYF. The CDR3 DNA reads TGTGCCAGCTCACCCGGGGAGTCCGAGCAGTACTTC.

A few counts support this clone. CDR3 in DNA: TGCGCCAGCAGCCAAGGCGCGGGACAGAACACTGAAGCTTTCTTT. Its translation: CASSQGAGQNTEAFF. The V and J genes are TRBV4-1 and TRBJ1-1, with D tentatively TRBD1 (6 bases). There are 15 residues in the CDR3. Trimming removed 1 base from V and 1 base from J, with 10 bases in between. The V gene's germline CDR1 is MGHRA and CDR2 YSYEKL.

A few counts support this clone. The genes are TRBV7-9 and TRBJ2-3; D perhaps matches TRBD2 (7 bases). CDR1 SEHNR and CDR2 FQNEAQ come from the germline V gene (reference sequence). CDR3 length: 16 amino acids. V lost 5 bases and J 0 bases, leaving 15 bases between the germline ends. The CDR3 sequence: CASSLTRGGSTDTQYF. As DNA, the CDR3 is TGTGCCAGCAGCCTTACGAGGGGGGGTAGCACAGATACGCAGTATTTT.